Presented here are 23 T cell receptor beta chains from one specimen sequenced in a study of shared clonotypes between healthy human individuals. Profiled with immunoSEQ multiplex PCR; TCRdb holds only in-frame clones, not every one. The sample records 850,000 to 1,200,000 clones, approximately 76% being singletons. Input material: memory CD4+ T cells sorted from blood. Subset reported: CD45RA-negative fraction. Receptor source: a young man in good health.

The rearrangement uses TRBV28 and TRBJ2-3; either TRBD1 or TRBD2 may supply D (5 bases each). The germline gives CDR1 MDHEN, CDR2 SYDVKM. With 4 bases removed from V and 5 bases from J, the gap between germline ends came to 16 bases. The CDR3 runs 15 residues. The CDR3 spells CASSSSGRGGDTQYF. The CDR3 DNA is TGTGCCAGCAGTTCCTCTGGTCGTGGGGGAGATACGCAGTATTTT.

CDR3 in DNA: TGTGCCTGGAGTGTAGCGGGGGAGACCCAGTACTTC. It specifies CAWSVAGETQYF. V and J are TRBV30 and TRBJ2-5; 7 positions match TRBD2. The CDR3 has 12 amino acids. J lost 5 bases, V lost 0 bases, and 0 bases had no gene match. From germline, CDR1 is GTSNPN and CDR2 SVGIG (reference sequence). Full variable domain (rest looked up from reference TRBV30 and TRBJ2-5): SQTIHQWPATLVQPVGSPLSLECTVEGTSNPNLYWYRQAAGRGLQLLFYSVGIGQISSEVPQNLSASRPQDRQFILSSKKLLLSDSGFYLCAWSVAGETQYFGPGTRLLVL.

The rearrangement uses TRBV7-9 and TRBJ2-3; D remains ambiguous. The germline gives CDR1 SEHNR, CDR2 FQNEAQ (reference sequence). The CDR3 is 13 amino acids. V shed 5 bases and J shed 0 bases, with 6 bases lying between them. This CDR3 reads CASSPISTDTQYF. CDR3 DNA sequence: TGTGCCAGCAGCCCCATAAGCACAGATACGCAGTATTTT.

The gene calls are TRBV9 and TRBJ1-6, with 7 bases lining up with TRBD1. The CDR3 loop spans 15 amino acids. Germline V gives CDR1 SGDLS, CDR2 YYNGEE. V was clipped by 4 bases and J by 10 bases; unmatched bases: 11. The CDR3 here is CASSLIEGAGSPLHF. The DNA for the CDR3 is TGTGCCAGCAGCCTCATAGAGGGGGCCGGCTCACCCCTCCACTTT.

This chain links TRBV7-9 with TRBJ1-5, with a possible D match to TRBD1 (5 bases). Germline V gene data show CDR1 as SEHNR and CDR2 as FQNEAQ (reference sequence). The CDR3 has 13 amino acids. Trimming cost V 5 bases and J 4 bases, with 9 bases left between them. CDR3 sequence: CASSLRGNQPQHF. DNA of the CDR3: TGTGCCAGCAGCCTTCGGGGGAATCAGCCCCAGCATTTT.

This rearrangement joins TRBV4-3 to TRBJ1-2, with D hard to call. This CDR3 has 14 amino acids. V was trimmed by 0 bases and J by 4 bases, leaving 9 bases between them. In germline, CDR1 is LGHNA, CDR2 YSLEER. The CDR3 loop is CASSQDKGSYGYTF. The DNA for the CDR3 is TGCGCCAGCAGCCAAGACAAGGGATCCTATGGCTACACCTTC.

This chain uses TRBV11-2 with TRBJ2-7, with 8 nucleotides matching TRBD2. The V gene end was trimmed by 4 bases and the J gene end by 5 bases; junction bases not matched to a gene: 10. Germline V CDR1 and CDR2: SGHAT, FQNNGV. This CDR3 region has 15 residues. The CDR3 spells CASSWAGGGIDEQYF. CDR3 sequence (DNA): TGTGCCAGCAGCTGGGCCGGCGGGGGGATCGACGAGCAGTACTTC.

The chain is built from TRBV15 and TRBJ1-3, with D perhaps TRBD1 (5 bases). Deletions cut 0 bases from V and 4 bases from J, with 10 bases between. The germline CDR1 and CDR2 sequences are LNHNV and YYDKDF (reference sequence). The CDR3 contains 15 residues. The CDR3: CATSREKQAGNTIYF. CDR3 DNA sequence: TGTGCCACCAGCAGAGAAAAACAGGCGGGAAACACCATATATTTT. Combining the CDR3 with reference TRBV15 and TRBJ1-3 gives the whole variable domain DAMVIQNPRYQVTQFGKPVTLSCSQTLNHNVMYWYQQKSSQAPKLLFHYYDKDFNNEADTPDNFQSRRPNTSFCFLDIRSPGLGDTAMYLCATSREKQAGNTIYFGEGSWLTVV.

The V gene is TRBV10-3, the J gene TRBJ2-3; 10 bases align to TRBD2. V lost 4 bases to trimming and J lost 5 bases; unmatched junction nucleotides: 9. This CDR3 region has 16 residues. CDR1 and CDR2 from the germline V gene are ENHRY and SYGVKD. The CDR3 bases are TGTGCCATCAGTGTCGCTACTAGCGGGATTCTAGATACGCAGTATTTT. This gives the protein CAISVATSGILDTQYF.

The chain uses TRBV6-1 and TRBJ2-5; maybe TRBD1 (6 bases). The ends were cut back, 5 bases at V and 6 bases at J, with 16 bases in the middle. The CDR3 extends over 14 amino acids. CDR1 and CDR2 (germline): MNHNS, SASEGT. DNA of the CDR3: TGTGCCAGCAGTAAGCAGGGGAAAGATCAGACCCAGTACTTC. It is translated as CASSKQGKDQTQYF.

Written as DNA, the CDR3 is TGTGCCAGCAGCTTAGCGGGGTTAGCTGGCGGGGAGCTGTTTTTT. This codes for CASSLAGLAGGELFF. The chain couples TRBV7-2 to TRBJ2-2, with D unresolved. This CDR3 spans 15 amino acids. V was clipped by 0 bases and J by 7 bases, with 12 bases between them. The germline CDR1 and CDR2 sequences are SGHTA and FQGNSA.

The sample holds many counts of this clone. This chain links TRBV5-1 with TRBJ1-1; TRBD1 might be the D (5 bases). This CDR3 spans 15 amino acids. V was trimmed by 0 bases and J by 1 base, leaving 10 bases between them. The germline gives CDR1 SGHRS, CDR2 YFSETQ. CDR3 residues: CASSLEAGRNTEAFF. CDR3 nucleotide sequence: TGCGCCAGCAGCTTGGAGGCAGGGAGGAACACTGAAGCTTTCTTT.

The chain has TRBV6-1 and TRBJ2-1; no clear D gene. The length of the CDR3 is 14 residues. Germline V CDR1 and CDR2: MNHNS, SASEGT. V was clipped by 4 bases and J by 6 bases, with 13 bases between them. As DNA, the CDR3 is TGTGCCAGCAGTGGAGTTGCCGGGCCCAATGAGCAGTTCTTC. Residues: CASSGVAGPNEQFF.

The chain links TRBV6-6 to TRBJ2-7; 9 bases align to TRBD1. This CDR3 contains 14 residues. J was trimmed by 6 bases and V by 6 bases; bases with no gene match: 9. The V gene's germline CDR1 is MNHNY and CDR2 SVGAGI (reference sequence). The CDR3 DNA follows: TGTGCCAGCAGAGGACCGGGACAGGGTTCCGAGCAGTACTTC. It encodes CASRGPGQGSEQYF.

This chain joins TRBV5-1 and TRBJ2-7; D may be TRBD1 or TRBD2 (5 bases each). Germline V gene sequence: CDR1 SGHRS, CDR2 YFSETQ. Trimming cost V 4 bases and J 0 bases, with 11 bases left between them. This CDR3 is built from 14 residues. CDR3 coding DNA: TGCGCCAGCAGCCCGGGGCCCGACTCCTACGAGCAGTACTTC. This encodes CASSPGPDSYEQYF.

This clone was seen a handful of times. The J gene is TRBJ2-3, the V gene TRBV4-2; D not resolved. Germline V gene data show CDR1 as LGHNA and CDR2 as YNFKEQ. There are 15 residues in the CDR3. Trimming removed 0 bases from V and 0 bases from J, with 7 bases in between. The CDR3 DNA is TGTGCCAGCAGCCAAGAGGGTTCTAGCACAGATACGCAGTATTTT. Amino acid sequence: CASSQEGSSTDTQYF.

This clone was counted a few times. J is TRBJ1-2 and V is TRBV7-9; D is uncertain. V gave up 5 bases and J gave up 4 bases, with 8 bases separating them. The germline V gene has CDR1 SEHNR and CDR2 FQNEAQ (reference sequence). The CDR3 sequence is 12 residues long. The CDR3 DNA reads TGTGCCAGCAGCCAAGATGCCTATGGCTACACCTTC. It encodes CASSQDAYGYTF.

The genes are TRBV2 and TRBJ2-1; maybe TRBD1 (6 bases). Germline CDR1 reads SNHLY; CDR2 reads FYNNEI. V was pared by 3 bases and J by 5 bases, with 8 bases between. The CDR3 consists of 13 residues. As DNA, the CDR3 is TGTGCCAGCAGTGATCAGGGGAACAATGAGCAGTTCTTC. This encodes CASSDQGNNEQFF.

J is TRBJ1-2 and V is TRBV14; no firm D call. With 5 bases removed from V and 6 bases from J, the gap between germline ends came to 13 bases. The CDR3 is 13 amino acids. CDR1 is SGHDN and CDR2 is FVKESK in the germline V gene. CDR3 amino acids: CASSFPGLNGYTF. The CDR3 nucleotides are TGTGCCAGCAGCTTTCCGGGGTTGAATGGCTACACCTTC.

The J gene is TRBJ2-7, the V gene TRBV28, with 9 bases aligning to TRBD1. V trimming: 3 bases; J trimming: 5 bases; junction bases outside the gene matches: 2. This CDR3 contains 13 residues. Germline-derived CDR1 and CDR2 are MDHEN and SYDVKM. CDR3 nucleotide sequence: TGTGCCAGCAGTTTTGGGACAGGGAACGAGCAGTACTTC. Its translation is CASSFGTGNEQYF.

In its sample, this clone was seen a few times. This chain connects TRBV6-1 to TRBJ1-2; 7 bases align to TRBD1. V lost 6 bases to trimming and J lost 7 bases; unmatched junction nucleotides: 8. CDR3 length: 13 amino acids. Germline assignment: CDR1 MNHNS and CDR2 SASEGT. In nucleotides, the CDR3 is TGTGCCAGCAGCGATACAGGGGCGGCTGGCTACACCTTC. Amino acid sequence: CASSDTGAAGYTF.

The rearrangement uses TRBV9 and TRBJ2-1; D is uncertain. V was clipped by 0 bases and J by 0 bases, with 10 bases between them. The CDR3 runs 16 residues. Germline V gene data show CDR1 as SGDLS and CDR2 as YYNGEE. Written as DNA, the CDR3 is TGTGCCAGCAGCGTAGAACCCAAAACCTCCTACAATGAGCAGTTCTTC. Translated, it gives CASSVEPKTSYNEQFF.

On this clone: The same CDR3 is also encoded by other DNA sequences in this sample. The chain combines TRBV9 with TRBJ2-3, with D tentatively TRBD1 or TRBD2 (5 bases each). V was pared by 0 bases and J by 6 bases, with 11 bases between. The CDR3 is 14 amino acids. Germline V lookup: CDR1 SGDLS, CDR2 YYNGEE. For the CDR3, the DNA is TGTGCCAGCAGCGTAGATCACAGGACTGATACGCAGTATTTT. As protein: CASSVDHRTDTQYF.